This T cell receptor beta chain comes out of a study of cytomegalovirus exposure and HLA in healthy donors. The V end lost 4 bases, the J end lost 4 bases, and 10 bases lay between the germline ends. Germline V gene sequence: CDR1 GTSNPN, CDR2 SVGIG (reference sequence). The CDR3 extends over 12 amino acids. In regard to this clone: The antigen is undetermined.

Everyone who donated was a healthy bone marrow donor. Study results and limitations: Several of the most significant clusters appeared linked to common viral pathogens, based on a later analysis. Reports indicate that TCR beta sequences accurately predicted the HLA-A and HLA-B alleles of most subjects. The investigators catalogued about 170 TCR beta chains as cytomegalovirus-associated.

13 Jbeta primers and 60 Vbeta primers were used for the PCR. Clones were sequenced by immunoSEQ multiplex PCR, and TCRdb holds only the in-frame ones, with some missing. The sample comprises over 95,000 clones, roughly three quarters of which are singletons, and roughly an eighth rests with the top ten. This receptor was obtained from a woman aged 35 to 49 in good health and CMV-seropositive. V and J are TRBV30 and TRBJ1-2; D ambiguous. The specimen was PBMCs. CDR3 nucleotides: TGTGCCTGGATGGCCGCGGGCTATGGCTACACCTTC. Its translation: CAWMAAGYGYTF.